The 32 T cell receptor beta chains presented below share a single source sample, sequenced in a study of OX40 agonist ivuxolimab in advanced cancers. Assay: immunoSEQ multiplex PCR; the TCRdb copy retains only in-frame clones and omits some. The sample consists of almost 80,000 clones, approximately 80% of them appearing once. Sequencing was performed on CD4+ or CD8+ T cells sorted from blood, taken in a trial of the OX40 agonist ivuxolimab. The receptors derive from an adult with an advanced solid tumor such as melanoma, head and neck, liver or kidney cancer.

The V call is TRBV28, the J call TRBJ2-7; 9 bases align to TRBD1. This CDR3 is built from 15 residues. The J segment lost 5 bases and the V segment lost 7 bases, leaving 12 bases of the junction unmatched. CDR1 is MDHEN, CDR2 SYDVKM, per germline. The CDR3 sequence: CASNSAGQGNHEQYF. CDR3 bases: TGTGCCAGCAATTCCGCGGGACAGGGAAATCACGAGCAGTACTTC. The complete variable domain, with remaining parts taken from reference TRBV28 and TRBJ2-7, reads DVKVTQSSRYLVKRTGEKVFLECVQDMDHENMFWYRQDPGLGLRLIYFSYDVKMKEKGDIPEGYSVSREKKERFSLILESASTNQTSMYLCASNSAGQGNHEQYFGPGTRLTVT.

This chain joins TRBV6-1 and TRBJ1-1; D is unresolved. Germline CDR1 MNHNS, CDR2 SASEGT. The CDR3 runs 11 residues. V was pared by 5 bases and J by 14 bases, with 15 bases between. CDR3: CASSSLTPGFF. CDR3 nucleotide sequence: TGTGCCAGCAGTTCACTGACTCCAGGATTCTTT.

The rearrangement uses TRBV5-6 and TRBJ2-3; D is unclear. The germline gives CDR1 SGHDT, CDR2 YYEEEE. There are 12 residues in the CDR3. V was trimmed by 4 bases and J by 7 bases, leaving 10 bases between them. The CDR3 DNA sequence: TGTGCCAGCAGCCGGACGGGTAATACGCAGTATTTT. It codes for CASSRTGNTQYF.

This clone has more than one count but fewer than ten. V and J are TRBV28 and TRBJ2-1; TRBD2 matches at 11 bases. This CDR3 spans 19 amino acids. Germline V gives CDR1 MDHEN, CDR2 SYDVKM. V trimming: 2 bases; J trimming: 9 bases; junction bases outside the gene matches: 18. CDR3 DNA: TGTGCCAGCAGTTTAGGGCGCCCCCAACTAGCGGGAGCTGGGAGTGAGCAGTTCTTC. The encoded protein is CASSLGRPQLAGAGSEQFF. Filled out from reference TRBV28 and TRBJ2-1, the complete variable domain reads DVKVTQSSRYLVKRTGEKVFLECVQDMDHENMFWYRQDPGLGLRLIYFSYDVKMKEKGDIPEGYSVSREKKERFSLILESASTNQTSMYLCASSLGRPQLAGAGSEQFFGPGTRLTVL.

This chain connects TRBV6-1 to TRBJ1-2; D remains ambiguous. The CDR3 totals 9 residues. Trimming took 6 bases from V and 12 from J, leaving 8 bases between them. From germline, CDR1 is MNHNS and CDR2 SASEGT. Here the CDR3 DNA reads TGTGCCAGCAGCGGGTATCACACCTTC. Protein sequence: CASSGYHTF.

A single count supports this clone. The chain joins TRBV28 to TRBJ2-5; the match to TRBD2 covers 9 bases. The CDR3 spans 15 residues. Germline V gene data show CDR1 as MDHEN and CDR2 as SYDVKM. Trimming at V came to 7 bases and at J to 4 bases, leaving 10 bases not matched to a gene. CDR3 region: CASIQLAGGGETQYF. DNA of the CDR3: TGTGCCAGCATCCAACTAGCGGGCGGGGGAGAGACCCAGTACTTC.

The chain is built from TRBV6-5 and TRBJ2-1; 9 bases map to TRBD1. Per the germline V gene, CDR1 is MNHEY and CDR2 is SVGAGI. V lost 7 bases, J lost 6 bases, and 7 bases stayed unmatched. The CDR3 sequence is 14 residues long. CDR3 nucleotide sequence: TGTGCCAGCAACGACAGGGGGACACTCAATGAGCAGTTCTTC. It encodes CASNDRGTLNEQFF.

Notes on this clone: The same CDR3 arises from other DNA sequences in this sample as well. The V gene is TRBV30, the J gene TRBJ2-7, with TRBD1 identical over 7 bases. The CDR3 sequence is 12 residues long. Germline V CDR1 and CDR2: GTSNPN, SVGIG (reference sequence). V shed 5 bases, J shed 2 bases, and the junction held 3 bases outside the gene matches. CDR3 amino acids: CAWGQGAYEQYF. The CDR3 DNA follows: TGTGCCTGGGGGCAGGGGGCCTACGAGCAGTACTTC.

The gene calls are TRBV6-4 and TRBJ2-2; D perhaps matches TRBD2 (5 bases). Trimming shortened V by 6 bases and J by 7 bases, and 12 bases separated the two germline ends. This CDR3 region has 13 residues. Per the germline V gene, CDR1 is MRHNA and CDR2 is SNTAGT. CDR3 sequence: CASRGRGNGELFF. DNA of the CDR3: TGTGCCAGCAGGGGGAGAGGGAACGGGGAGCTGTTTTTT.

This clone was counted once. V gene TRBV5-6 combines with J gene TRBJ2-7, with 9 bases identical to TRBD1. The CDR3 runs to 14 residues. V trimming: 4 bases; J trimming: 3 bases; junction bases outside the gene matches: 5. CDR1 is SGHDT, CDR2 YYEEEE, per germline. CDR3 DNA sequence: TGTGCCAGCAGCCTGACAGGGGGGAACTACGAGCAGTACTTC. Translation: CASSLTGGNYEQYF.

V gene TRBV5-4 combines with J gene TRBJ2-1; no clear D gene. The germline V gene encodes CDR1 SGHNT and CDR2 YYREEE (reference sequence). Trimming shortened V by 4 bases and J by 2 bases, and 13 bases separated the two germline ends. The CDR3 spans 15 residues. The CDR3 sequence is CASSPLPEPYNEQFF. CDR3 nucleotide sequence: TGTGCCAGCAGCCCGCTACCCGAACCCTACAATGAGCAGTTCTTC.

The chain recombines TRBV19 with TRBJ1-2; D is unresolved. CDR1 is LNHDA, CDR2 SQIVND, per germline (reference sequence). This CDR3 region has 12 residues. V gave up 5 bases and J gave up 8 bases, with 12 bases separating them. The CDR3 is CASSPDIRGYTF. The CDR3 DNA sequence: TGTGCCAGTAGTCCCGACATTCGGGGCTACACCTTC.

J is TRBJ1-6 and V is TRBV19; TRBD1 matches at 8 bases. V lost 6 bases to trimming and J lost 9 bases; unmatched junction nucleotides: 10. The CDR3 is made up of 15 amino acids. From germline, CDR1 is LNHDA and CDR2 SQIVND (reference sequence). The chain's CDR3 is CASRPGQGFISPLHF. In DNA form, the CDR3 reads TGTGCCAGTAGACCAGGACAGGGCTTTATTTCACCCCTCCACTTT.

V usage is TRBV19 and J usage is TRBJ2-5; maybe TRBD1 (6 bases). Looked up from germline, CDR1 is LNHDA and CDR2 is SQIVND (reference sequence). The ends were cut back, 5 bases at V and 5 bases at J, with 18 bases in the middle. The CDR3 extends over 15 amino acids. This CDR3 is CASSPSQGLGETQYF. Written as DNA, the CDR3 is TGTGCCAGTAGTCCATCTCAGGGGCTGGGCGAGACCCAGTACTTC.

This clone was detected once. V and J are TRBV2 and TRBJ2-1, with 12 bases identical to TRBD2. CDR1 and CDR2 (germline): SNHLY, FYNNEI. V dropped 5 bases and J dropped 8; count of bases not matched to a gene: 10. The CDR3 is 16 amino acids. The CDR3 spells CASSRTSGNLPDEQFF. CDR3 in DNA: TGTGCCAGCAGTAGGACTAGCGGGAACCTTCCGGATGAGCAGTTCTTC.

The V call is TRBV19, the J call TRBJ2-1; tentatively, D is TRBD1 (6 bases). The germline CDR1 and CDR2 sequences are LNHDA and SQIVND (reference sequence). This CDR3 spans 16 amino acids. Trimming stripped 9 bases from V and 2 bases from J, with 20 bases between. The CDR3 bases are TGTGCCAGCTCCCCTCGGACAGCCTTCACCTACAATGAGCAGTTCTTC. It codes for CASSPRTAFTYNEQFF.

The chain uses TRBV28 and TRBJ2-7, with D hard to call. CDR1 and CDR2 (germline): MDHEN, SYDVKM. This CDR3 spans 14 amino acids. Trimming removed 4 bases from V and 5 bases from J, with 15 bases in between. CDR3 bases: TGTGCCAGCAGTTCCCCGGGTGGGCTCCACGAGCAGTACTTC. The encoded protein is CASSSPGGLHEQYF.

The chain employs TRBV10-3 and TRBJ1-4; D unresolved. The V end was cut by 5 bases, the J end by 0 bases, with 7 bases between. Germline assignment: CDR1 ENHRY and CDR2 SYGVKD. CDR3 length equals 14 residues. The CDR3: CAISSGATNEKLFF. Here the CDR3 DNA reads TGTGCCATCAGTTCAGGCGCAACTAATGAAAAACTGTTTTTT.

This rearrangement joins TRBV7-9 to TRBJ2-1, with 8 bases that match TRBD1. The V gene end was trimmed by 5 bases and the J gene end by 6 bases; junction bases not matched to a gene: 9. CDR1 is SEHNR, CDR2 FQNEAQ, per germline (reference sequence). The CDR3 totals 15 residues. CDR3 amino acids: CASSVSGTGFNEQFF. In DNA, the CDR3 is TGTGCCAGCAGCGTCTCCGGGACAGGATTCAATGAGCAGTTCTTC.

CDR3 sequence (DNA): TGTGCCACCAGCACAGGACTAGCGGACTACAATGAGCAGTTCTTC. Amino acids: CATSTGLADYNEQFF. This chain links TRBV15 with TRBJ2-1, with 10 bases that match TRBD2. V lost 4 bases and J lost 3; bases outside the gene matches: 3. This CDR3 has 15 amino acids. Germline CDR1 is LNHNV and CDR2 is YYDKDF (reference sequence). Full variable domain (remainder filled in from reference TRBV15 and TRBJ2-1): DAMVIQNPRYQVTQFGKPVTLSCSQTLNHNVMYWYQQKSSQAPKLLFHYYDKDFNNEADTPDNFQSRRPNTSFCFLDIRSPGLGDTAMYLCATSTGLADYNEQFFGPGTRLTVL.

The rearrangement links TRBV19 to TRBJ1-2; no clear D gene. V was pared by 10 bases and J by 0 bases, with 12 bases between. The germline V gene has CDR1 LNHDA and CDR2 SQIVND (reference sequence). The length of the CDR3 is 13 residues. The CDR3: CATAKAANYGYTF. CDR3 coding DNA: TGTGCCACTGCTAAGGCCGCTAACTATGGCTACACCTTC.

The V and J genes are TRBV19 and TRBJ2-5; 8 bases map to TRBD1. In germline, CDR1 is LNHDA, CDR2 SQIVND (reference sequence). This CDR3 region has 12 residues. V lost 6 bases to trimming and J lost 7 bases; unmatched junction nucleotides: 4. In nucleotides, the CDR3 is TGTGCCAGTAGGGACAGGGCCGGGACCCAGTACTTC. As protein: CASRDRAGTQYF. Full variable domain (remainder filled in from reference TRBV19 and TRBJ2-5): DGGITQSPKYLFRKEGQNVTLSCEQNLNHDAMYWYRQDPGQGLRLIYYSQIVNDFQKGDIAEGYSVSREKKESFPLTVTSAQKNPTAFYLCASRDRAGTQYFGPGTRLLVL.

The rearrangement uses TRBV5-1 and TRBJ2-5; 12 bases match TRBD1. With V trimmed by 0 bases and J by 9 bases, 9 bases remained unmatched. The CDR3 length is 16 residues. Germline values: CDR1 SGHRS, CDR2 YFSETQ. CDR3 sequence: CASSLELGQGAMAQYF. Here the CDR3 DNA reads TGCGCCAGCAGCTTGGAACTGGGACAGGGGGCGATGGCCCAGTACTTC. The variable domain in full, completed from reference TRBV5-1 and TRBJ2-5, reads KAGVTQTPRYLIKTRGQQVTLSCSPISGHRSVSWYQQTPGQGLQFLFEYFSETQRNKGNFPGRFSGRQFSNSRSEMNVSTLELGDSALYLCASSLELGQGAMAQYFGPGTRLLVL.

V is TRBV28 and J is TRBJ1-2; possible D gene TRBD1, 5 bases. V was pared by 1 base and J by 3 bases, with 9 bases between. The CDR3 length is 14 residues. Germline CDR1 is MDHEN and CDR2 is SYDVKM. The CDR3 region is CASSLYGAHYGYTF. The CDR3, as DNA: TGTGCCAGCAGTTTATACGGGGCCCACTATGGCTACACCTTC.

The gene calls are TRBV5-1 and TRBJ2-2, with a weak D call TRBD1 (5 bases). The CDR3 is made up of 14 amino acids. V lost 3 bases to trimming and J lost 6 bases, with 12 bases between them. Germline values: CDR1 SGHRS, CDR2 YFSETQ. The CDR3 DNA is TGCGCCAGCAGCTCGCAGGGTCCTCCCGGGGAGCTGTTTTTT. Its translation: CASSSQGPPGELFF.

The chain employs TRBV7-3 and TRBJ2-5; 15 bases match TRBD2. The germline gives CDR1 SGHTA, CDR2 FQGTGA. CDR3 length: 19 amino acids. J was trimmed by 5 bases and V by 5 bases; bases with no gene match: 15. The DNA of the CDR3 is TGTGCCAGCAGCAGGACTAGCGGGAGGGCGAAGGGATTGAGGGAGACCCAGTACTTC. As protein: CASSRTSGRAKGLRETQYF.

The J gene is TRBJ2-2, the V gene TRBV6-5; TRBD1 aligns across 9 bases. V lost 0 bases and J lost 7; bases outside the gene matches: 3. CDR1 and CDR2 (germline): MNHEY, SVGAGI. This CDR3 has 15 amino acids. CDR3 protein: CASSYSYRGRGELFF. The CDR3 coding sequence is TGTGCCAGCAGTTACTCGTACAGGGGGCGCGGGGAGCTGTTTTTT.

As to this clone: The sample carries other DNA sequences with the same CDR3. The chain has TRBV5-1 and TRBJ1-5, with D unclear. V was shortened by 4 bases and J by 0 bases, with 5 bases between the two germline ends. Germline V lookup: CDR1 SGHRS, CDR2 YFSETQ. CDR3 length equals 13 residues. Written as DNA, the CDR3 is TGCGCCAGCAGCCGGGGTAGCAATCAGCCCCAGCATTTT. Amino acid sequence: CASSRGSNQPQHF. The variable domain in full, completed from reference TRBV5-1 and TRBJ1-5, reads KAGVTQTPRYLIKTRGQQVTLSCSPISGHRSVSWYQQTPGQGLQFLFEYFSETQRNKGNFPGRFSGRQFSNSRSEMNVSTLELGDSALYLCASSRGSNQPQHFGDGTRLSIL.

This chain connects TRBV7-2 to TRBJ2-3; tentatively, D is TRBD1 (6 bases). Trimming took 3 bases from V and 1 from J, leaving 11 bases between them. The CDR3 spans 15 residues. Germline CDR1 SGHTA, CDR2 FQGNSA. CDR3 nucleotide sequence: TGTGCCAGCAGCTTTGGGACACCACGCACAGATACGCAGTATTTT. Its protein is CASSFGTPRTDTQYF.

The V call is TRBV4-2, the J call TRBJ2-3; 10 positions agree with TRBD2. V gave up 2 bases and J gave up 3 bases; unmatched junction bases: 11. Germline CDR1 is LGHNA and CDR2 is YNFKEQ. The CDR3 consists of 18 residues. The CDR3 sequence: CASSQTLRAGGPTDTQYF. The CDR3 DNA follows: TGTGCCAGCAGCCAAACCCTTCGAGCGGGAGGGCCGACAGATACGCAGTATTTT.

This clone was observed a single time. In the same sample, other DNA sequences code for this CDR3. This rearrangement joins TRBV18 to TRBJ1-1; D unclear. V was clipped by 2 bases and J by 10 bases, with 11 bases between them. The CDR3 extends over 12 amino acids. CDR1 is KGHSH and CDR2 is LQKENI in the germline V gene. The DNA for the CDR3 is TGTGCCAGCTCACCAACCACAATTGGAGCTTTCTTT. Translated, it gives CASSPTTIGAFF. The complete variable domain, with remaining parts taken from reference TRBV18 and TRBJ1-1, reads NAGVMQNPRHLVRRRGQEARLRCSPMKGHSHVYWYRQLPEEGLKFMVYLQKENIIDESGMPKERFSAEFPKEGPSILRIQQVVRGDSAAYFCASSPTTIGAFFGQGTRLTVV.

This clone showed up just a few times. The chain links TRBV28 to TRBJ2-5; D remains ambiguous. V gave up 6 bases and J gave up 4 bases, with 9 bases separating them. CDR1 MDHEN and CDR2 SYDVKM come from the germline V gene. CDR3 length: 12 amino acids. For the CDR3, the DNA is TGTGCCAGCAGATCCCTAATAGAGACCCAGTACTTC. This codes for CASRSLIETQYF.